This TCR beta chain is drawn from a study of T cell changes during pregnancy in multiple sclerosis. Trimming cost V 0 bases and J 5 bases, with 8 bases left between them. The CDR3 loop spans 13 amino acids. Germline V gives CDR1 ENHRY, CDR2 SYGVKD. This table comes from immunoSEQ multiplex PCR, and its TCRdb copy is limited to in-frame clones, with some not included. The sample includes fewer than 75,000 clones, more than 85% of them seen just once. This chain uses TRBV10-3 with TRBJ2-7, with D unclear. This sequence was found in a female donor with multiple sclerosis, enrolled in a pregnancy study. The starting material was peripheral blood, obtained in the first trimester of pregnancy. The CDR3 protein is CAISESRIDEQYF. The CDR3 bases are TGTGCCATCAGTGAGTCGAGGATTGACGAGCAGTACTTC.